The clone carrying this TCR beta chain was observed a few times. Its antigen is unknown. MiXCR was run by TCRdb on the reads, yielding one entry per CDR3 protein. This table holds about 130,000 distinct CDR3 sequences, about 10% found once. The source of the sample is a study of T cell repertoires in cytomegalovirus infection. Overall study: Public signatures in TCR beta pointed to CMV infection and matching HLA type.

Overall study findings and caveats: Clonotype analysis showed dominance of the ex vivo response by HLA-C-restricted CMV-specific TCR beta clonotypes.

Germline V gene data show CDR1 as SGHRS and CDR2 as YFSETQ. The CDR3 contains 15 residues. V lost 1 base to trimming and J lost 4 bases; unmatched junction nucleotides: 5. The sequence derives from a human donor in good health (CMV status not recorded). Some clones in this sample may be carry-over from other donors' samples. The chain joins TRBV5-1 to TRBJ2-4, with 7 bases aligning to TRBD1. The sequenced sample consisted of PBMCs. The CDR3 DNA is TGCGCCAGCAGCTTGAGTGGGACAGAAAAAAACATTCAGTACTTC. Amino acid sequence: CASSLSGTEKNIQYF.